The source of this TCR beta chain is a study of regulatory T cells. Whole-study findings and limits: In CD3G-deficient patients, conventional CD4+ T cells were enriched for hydrophobic CDR3 residues at positions 6 and 7. In patients, unique TRB V-J pairs were restricted and V/J usage skewed, especially in Tregs.

Trimming removed 0 bases from V and 6 bases from J; junction bases left unmatched: 11. CDR3 length: 17 residues. The V gene's germline CDR1 is GTSNPN and CDR2 SVGIG (reference sequence). Regarding this clone: Its antigen is currently unknown.

Sorting split CD4+ cells into CD25-high CD127-low Tregs and CD25-low CD127-high conventional T cells. Primers: 52 TRBV forward and 13 TRBJ reverse. The assay was immunoSEQ multiplex PCR, and TCRdb's table has in-frame clones only and misses some. Altogether under 45,000 clones are present, about 89% being singletons, with the ten largest covering roughly 2.2%. Sequenced input: conventional CD4+ T cells sorted from blood. This chain joins TRBV30 and TRBJ2-3; 11 bases agree with TRBD2. This sequence was found in a person aged 18 to 35 with CD3G deficiency. The chain's CDR3 is CAWSVGLAGGPEDTQYF. Here the CDR3 DNA reads TGTGCCTGGAGTGTAGGCTTAGCGGGAGGGCCGGAGGATACGCAGTATTTT.